What follows is one TCR beta chain and its context. The antigen it recognizes is unknown. No base quality values were provided; no much bigger clone lies one nucleotide off. This record comes from a study of shared clonotypes between healthy human individuals (TCRdb year 2020). Concerning the study at large: A few men and two women, aged 18 to 49 years, made up the cohort. For each donor, CD4 naive and CD4 memory were each run on three plates, CD8 naive on two plates, and CD8 memory on one plate. To estimate repertoire size and how much clonotypes are shared between individuals, the study performed deep sequencing of blood TCR repertoires from five healthy adults. Different laboratories and diverse techniques were used to prepare libraries and sequence TCR repertoires, to increase sequencing depth and limit assay-specific biases. Each donor's leukapheresis produced roughly between roughly 0.94 and 9.5 billion PBMCs. Study-wide findings and limitations: Naive subsets generally had larger estimated clonotype richness than memory subsets. The small number of donors limited the genetic and exposure-history diversity represented. Sampling was restricted to blood, and TCR repertoires in tissues likely differ from the TCR repertoires found in blood. Compared with non-shared clonotypes, the clonotypes found in all four sorted-subset donors had higher generation probabilities. Across a handful of donors, 4.5% to 6.5% of naive CD4, around 3.5% of naive CD8, under 2.5% of memory CD4, and roughly 0.4% of memory CD8 clonotypes were shared. Pairwise subsampling indicated that sequencing depth was expected to affect the degree of clonotype sharing among donors. Incomplete sequencing was indicated by rarefaction of sorted-subset datasets, despite the large sequencing depth.

Donors were healthy HIV-negative adults with no recently reported acute infections or vaccinations. Every donor was a Caucasian adult living in Nashville, Tennessee, USA. CD4+ T cells were enriched through magnetic negative selection, after which naive cells were positively selected on CD45RA and the remaining negative fraction served as the memory subset. Blood was collected by leukapheresis, and PBMCs were isolated by Ficoll-Histopaque density gradient centrifugation and then cryopreserved in liquid nitrogen vapor phase. Purity and quantity of every magnetically sorted T cell population were checked by analytical flow cytometry. From each sorted fraction, genomic DNA was isolated and quantified by UV absorbance on a Nanodrop 2000c. TCR CDR3 regions were amplified from genomic DNA by multiplex PCR using the deep immunoSEQ assay. Genomic DNA extracted from each cell subset was distributed evenly over all wells of several immunoSEQ 96-well plates, and each plate served as one replicate. For sorted subsets, each replicate PCR was loaded with about 0.2 ug genomic DNA, equivalent to some 27,000 T cell genomes. The purified libraries were quantified using a Qubit 3.0 fluorometer, sized with a Bioanalyzer 2100, and then quantified again using the KAPA Library Quantification kit. Each immunoSEQ 96-well plate was sequenced on its own single-read 150-cycle Illumina NextSeq 550 flow cell. Per the original workflow: Because the immunoSEQ output included only junctional sequences and no quality scores, the filtering could not be the same as the filtering used for full-length reads. Sequences were annotated with PyIR, a Python wrapper for IgBLAST v1.9, and V/J genes and CDR3 were assigned using IMGT germline references. Any read was removed if the V/J assignment was weak (E-value above 1e-6), the CDR3 was missing, or the read contained stop codons, out-of-frame junctions, or ambiguous translated residues. V3J clonotypes were defined by identical inferred V gene, J gene, and CDR3 amino acid sequence. Percentage overlap between repertoires was computed as shared unique clonotypes divided by the size of the smaller repertoire. Richness of each repertoire was evaluated using RTK rarefaction, the Chao1 estimator, and Recon v2.1 estimates of unobserved clonotypes. OLGA was used to compute generation probabilities for all TCRbeta clonotypes that the gDNA method yielded from a few donors. What TCRdb holds here is the immuneACCESS table cut down to in-frame rearrangements. Part of the clones is not present; checked against another copy, under half of the missing clones reflect an unresolved V gene, and the others are unexplained. V and J calls and clone size follow that table, whereas D and trimming were derived from the DNA. Counted in this sample were roughly 2,300,000 clones; 85% to 95% of them appeared once. Approximately 0.4% of the sample is held by the ten biggest clonotypes.

According to the germline V gene, CDR1 reads SGHTA and CDR2 reads FQGNSA. The V and J ends are trimmed by 1 base and 3 bases, leaving 18 bases between them. CDR3 length: 17 amino acids, cysteine to phenylalanine. Left in the record is the CDR3 DNA by itself, 51 bases read in frame from the first base. The TCR was taken from a man aged 18-30 years in good health. Some clones in this sample may be carry-over from other donors' samples. The specimen was naive CD4+ T cells from PBMCs. The intended sense of this specimen's cell subset or site label: CD45RA+ positively selected. The sequence links TRBV7-2 to TRBJ1-2; the D gene assignment is ambiguous. The nucleotide sequence is TGTGCCAGCAGCTTAGGGCGTAGTTCTCGCGTCGACTATGGCTACACCTTC. The translation is CASSLGRSSRVDYGYTF.